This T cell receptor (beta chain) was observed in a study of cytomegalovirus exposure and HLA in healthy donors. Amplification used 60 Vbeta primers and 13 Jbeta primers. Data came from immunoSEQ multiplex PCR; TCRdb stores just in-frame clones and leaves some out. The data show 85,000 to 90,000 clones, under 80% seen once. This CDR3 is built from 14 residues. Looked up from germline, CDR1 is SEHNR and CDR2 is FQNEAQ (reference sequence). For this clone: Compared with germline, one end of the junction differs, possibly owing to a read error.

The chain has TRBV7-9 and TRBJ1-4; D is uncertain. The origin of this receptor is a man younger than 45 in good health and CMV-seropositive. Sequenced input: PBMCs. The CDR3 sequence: CSSSFPATNEKLFF. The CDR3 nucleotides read TGTTCCAGCAGCTTTCCGGCAACTAATGAAAAACTGTTTTTT. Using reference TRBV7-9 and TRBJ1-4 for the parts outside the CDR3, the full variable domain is DTGVSQNPRHKITKRGQNVTFRCDPISEHNRLYWYRQTLGQGPEFLTYFQNEAQLEKSRLLSDRFSAERPKGSFSTLEIQRTEQGDSAMYLCSSSFPATNEKLFFGSGTQLSVL.